The 13 T cell receptor beta chains reported below all come from one sample, sequenced in a study of blood T cell repertoires in COVID-19. Sequencing was performed with immunoSEQ multiplex PCR; in TCRdb, only in-frame clones are kept and a portion is missing. The table shows approximately 200,000 clones, with 88% occurring only once. The specimen was peripheral blood. All receptors come from a woman aged 55-70 years with acute or convalescent COVID-19.

The rearrangement uses TRBV6-2 or TRBV6-3 and TRBJ2-3; D is undetermined. V lost 2 bases and J 0 bases, leaving 12 bases between the germline ends. The germline gives CDR1 MNHEY, CDR2 SVGEGT. CDR3 size: 16 residues. As DNA, the CDR3 is TGTGCCAGCAGTTACGCCTATTGGTATAGCACAGATACGCAGTATTTT. Its protein product is CASSYAYWYSTDTQYF.

This clone was seen many times. The sample carries other DNA sequences with the same CDR3. The rearrangement uses TRBV3-1 (or the pseudogene TRBV3-2) and TRBJ2-5, with no clear D. The CDR3 is 15 amino acids. The germline V gene encodes CDR1 LGHDT and CDR2 YNNKEL (reference sequence). Trimming took off 1 base at V and 3 bases at J, with 12 bases between the two ends. The CDR3 DNA reads TGTGCCAGCAGCCAAGGTGTGGCCAGCGAAGAGACCCAGTACTTC. Encoded protein: CASSQGVASEETQYF.

This CDR3 is CASSQGLALYNEQFF. DNA for the CDR3: TGTGCCAGCAGCCAAGGTCTAGCGTTGTACAATGAGCAGTTCTTC. This chain uses TRBV14 with TRBJ2-1; D perhaps matches TRBD2 (6 bases). Germline V gene data show CDR1 as SGHDN and CDR2 as FVKESK. With 1 base removed from V and 4 bases from J, the gap between germline ends came to 11 bases. The CDR3 covers 15 residues.

J is TRBJ2-4 and V is TRBV6-2 or TRBV6-3; D ambiguous. In germline, CDR1 is MNHEY, CDR2 SVGEGT. Trimming shortened V by 0 bases and J by 9 bases, and 15 bases separated the two germline ends. This CDR3 has 15 amino acids. Here the CDR3 reads CASSYSLTDYRIQYF. The CDR3 bases are TGTGCCAGCAGTTACTCGTTAACAGATTACCGCATTCAGTACTTC.

This clone showed up just once. DNA of the CDR3: TGTGCCAGCAGCCAACTCCCAGCCAGGGAAAACACTGAAGCTTTCTTT. This codes for CASSQLPARENTEAFF. The rearrangement uses TRBV4-2 and TRBJ1-1; a weak D match, TRBD1 (5 bases). Germline V gene sequence: CDR1 LGHNA, CDR2 YNFKEQ. The CDR3 runs 16 residues. V gave up 2 bases and J gave up 2 bases, with 15 bases separating them.

The gene calls are TRBV5-1 and TRBJ2-3; 7 positions agree with TRBD1. There are 15 residues in the CDR3. J lost 2 bases, V lost 6 bases, and 9 bases had no gene match. CDR1 and CDR2 from the germline V gene are SGHRS and YFSETQ. CDR3 region: CASTLGQSYTDTQYF. The CDR3 bases are TGCGCCAGCACCCTGGGACAGAGTTACACAGATACGCAGTATTTT.

The gene calls are TRBV6-5 and TRBJ1-1; the match to TRBD1 covers 7 bases. This CDR3 comprises 13 residues. Germline lookup yields CDR1 MNHEY and CDR2 SVGAGI. Losses at the gene ends were 6 bases for V and 3 bases for J; bases not matched to a gene: 4. The DNA for the CDR3 is TGTGCCAGCAGCCCCACAGGGGACACTGAAGCTTTCTTT. Encoded protein: CASSPTGDTEAFF.

This chain joins TRBV28 and TRBJ2-3; the D gene is possibly TRBD2 (6 bases). The V gene lost 5 bases and the J gene lost 1 base, with 13 bases spanning the gap. The germline V gene has CDR1 MDHEN and CDR2 SYDVKM. The length of the CDR3 is 15 residues. The CDR3 DNA reads as TGTGCCAGCAGTGAGCTTCCTAGCGGCACAGATACGCAGTATTTT. This gives the protein CASSELPSGTDTQYF.

This rearrangement joins TRBV7-9 to TRBJ1-6, with TRBD1 as a possible D gene (6 bases). V dropped 5 bases and J dropped 6 bases, with 8 bases sitting between them. The CDR3 sequence is 13 residues long. The V gene's germline CDR1 is SEHNR and CDR2 FQNEAQ (reference sequence). The CDR3 DNA is TGTGCCAGCAGCCCAGGGGCTAATTCACCCCTCCACTTT. Residues: CASSPGANSPLHF.

The chain carries TRBV11-2 and TRBJ2-1, with TRBD2 as a possible D gene (5 bases). Trimming left V 4 bases short and J 0 bases short, with 13 bases between. Germline V lookup: CDR1 SGHAT, CDR2 FQNNGV. The CDR3 totals 16 residues. CDR3 residues: CASSSLPGISYNEQFF. CDR3 sequence (DNA): TGTGCCAGCAGCTCCCTGCCCGGGATCTCCTACAATGAGCAGTTCTTC. Supplemented by reference TRBV11-2 and TRBJ2-1, the full variable domain reads EAGVAQSPRYKIIEKRQSVAFWCNPISGHATLYWYQQILGQGPKLLIQFQNNGVVDDSQLPKDRFSAERLKGVDSTLKIQPAKLEDSAVYLCASSSLPGISYNEQFFGPGTRLTVL.

This clone was seen a few times. The J gene is TRBJ1-2, the V gene TRBV19, with TRBD1 matching 7 bases. V shed 7 bases, J shed 2 bases, and the junction held 10 bases outside the gene matches. CDR3 length equals 15 residues. The germline V gene has CDR1 LNHDA and CDR2 SQIVND (reference sequence). The DNA for the CDR3 is TGTGCCAGTACCCAAAGACCGGACAGGAACTATGGCTACACCTTC. As protein: CASTQRPDRNYGYTF.

The chain recombines TRBV10-2 with TRBJ2-2; D gene unclear. With 8 bases removed from V and 0 bases from J, the gap between germline ends came to 19 bases. Germline loops: CDR1 WSHSY, CDR2 SAAADI. This CDR3 has 17 amino acids. CDR3 residues: CASSSKAGPANTGELFF. Here the CDR3 DNA reads TGCGCCAGCTCCTCAAAGGCTGGGCCCGCGAACACCGGGGAGCTGTTTTTT.

J is TRBJ1-1 and V is TRBV5-6; 9 bases map to TRBD1. Germline V CDR1 and CDR2: SGHDT, YYEEEE. The CDR3 contains 15 residues. V was pared by 4 bases and J by 5 bases, with 9 bases of the junction left unmatched. As DNA, the CDR3 is TGTGCCAGCAGCGGAAGGACAGGGGTAAGGACTGAAGCTTTCTTT. Its translation: CASSGRTGVRTEAFF.